The rows below give T cell receptor beta chains drawn from one sample of a study of blood T cell repertoires in COVID-19. This table comes from immunoSEQ multiplex PCR, and its TCRdb copy is limited to in-frame clones, with some not included. Of tens of thousands of clones listed, approximately 88% are singletons. Material: peripheral blood. These receptor sequences come from a woman aged 60-70 years with COVID-19, enrolled during active disease. CDR3s include the opening cysteine and the closing phenylalanine or tryptophan. A D gene is named only where the DNA matches it firmly. Size is stated for part of the rows, as once, few or many counts, or as a class when the clone is expanded.

J	length	size	D	V	DNA	CDR3
TRBJ2-7	16	.	TRBD2	TRBV5-1	TGCGCCAGCAGCTTGGCAGGGACTAACTTTTGGGACGAGCAGTACTTC	CASSLAGTNFWDEQYF
TRBJ2-7	12	.	.	TRBV9	TGTGCCAGCAGCGTAGGTATTGACGAGCAGTACTTC	CASSVGIDEQYF
TRBJ2-6	16	.	TRBD2	TRBV5-1	TGCGCCAGCAGCCCTGGGGGGGACTCTGGGGCCAACGTCCTGACTTTC	CASSPGGDSGANVLTF
TRBJ2-2	17	.	TRBD1	TRBV6-2/TRBV6-3	TGTGCCAGCAGTTTTAGACAGGGTTGGGATAACACCGGGGAGCTGTTTTTT	CASSFRQGWDNTGELFF
TRBJ1-5	15	.	.	TRBV6-2/TRBV6-3	TGTGCCAGCAGTCTCCCGGGGGTGGGCAATCAGCCCCAGCATTTT	CASSLPGVGNQPQHF
TRBJ1-4	14	.	.	TRBV30	TGTGCCTGGAGTGACGGGGGGGCTAGGGAAAAACTGTTTTTT	CAWSDGGAREKLFF
TRBJ1-4	16	.	.	TRBV5-4	TGTGCCAGCAGCCCACGTACGGGAGGGGATAATGGAAAACTGTTTTTT	CASSPRTGGDNGKLFF
TRBJ2-7	15	.	TRBD2	TRBV5-1	TGCGCCAGCAGCAAACTAGCGGGGGAACCCTACGAGCAGTACTTC	CASSKLAGEPYEQYF
TRBJ2-3	16	.	.	TRBV10-1	TGCGCCAGCAGTGACCACTCGGGACAACTCACAGATACGCAGTATTTT	CASSDHSGQLTDTQYF
TRBJ2-7	16	.	TRBD2	TRBV11-3	TGTGCCAGCAGCTCGGGGACTAGCGGGGGGAGCTACGAGCAGTACTTC	CASSSGTSGGSYEQYF
TRBJ1-1	14	.	TRBD1	TRBV19	TGTGCCAGTAGTCTTCGGACAGGGAAGACTGAAGCTTTCTTT	CASSLRTGKTEAFF
TRBJ2-1	14	.	TRBD2	TRBV7-2	TGTGCCAGCAGCTTAGGACTAGCGGGGGGTGAGCAGTTCTTC	CASSLGLAGGEQFF
TRBJ2-7	16	.	.	TRBV5-5	TGTGCCAGCAGCTTAGAGGGTGACGGTAATCCCTACGAGCAGTACTTC	CASSLEGDGNPYEQYF
TRBJ2-7	15	.	TRBD1	TRBV30	TGTGCCTGGACTAAAGGGGGCCGACAGGGCTACGAGCAGTACTTC	CAWTKGGRQGYEQYF
TRBJ1-2	13	.	TRBD1	TRBV28	TGTGCCAGCAGTCCAGGGGGCGACTATGGCTACACCTTC	CASSPGGDYGYTF
TRBJ2-2	16	once	TRBD2	TRBV6-1	TGTGCCAGCAGTGAACTAGCGGGGGTAAACACCGGGGAGCTGTTTTTT	CASSELAGVNTGELFF
TRBJ1-6	16	.	.	TRBV5-4	TGTGCCAGCAGCGCCGAACAGGGATTAAATAATTCACCCCTCCACTTT	CASSAEQGLNNSPLHF
TRBJ2-1	15	.	TRBD2	TRBV6-2/TRBV6-3	TGTGCCAGCAGTTATTCGGCTAGCGGGGTCGATGAGCAGTTCTTC	CASSYSASGVDEQFF
TRBJ2-1	11	.	TRBD1	TRBV5-6	TGTGCCAGCAGGCGACAGGGTCGGCAGTTCTTC	CASRRQGRQFF
TRBJ1-1	14	.	.	TRBV9	TGTGCCAGCAGCGCCGGACAGACGAACACTGAAGCTTTCTTT	CASSAGQTNTEAFF
TRBJ2-5	14	.	TRBD1	TRBV19	TGTGCCAGTAGTATGTACAGGGGGCAGGAGACCCAGTACTTC	CASSMYRGQETQYF
TRBJ1-1	11	.	.	TRBV5-4	TGTGCCAGCAGCGGACAGAGTGAAGCTTTCTTT	CASSGQSEAFF
TRBJ1-1	13	.	.	TRBV14	TGTGCCAGCAGCCAAACAGTTGGCACTGAAGCTTTCTTT	CASSQTVGTEAFF
TRBJ1-1	15	.	TRBD1	TRBV30	TGTGCCTGGAGTCTACTGGACAGGCAGAACACTGAAGCTTTCTTT	CAWSLLDRQNTEAFF
TRBJ2-2	16	.	TRBD2	TRBV18	TGTGCCAGCTCACCATTTTACGGCGGGGGCACCGGGGAGCTGTTTTTT	CASSPFYGGGTGELFF
TRBJ2-3	15	.	.	TRBV5-1	TGCGCCAGCAGCTCCGACTGGTTTAGCACAGATACGCAGTATTTT	CASSSDWFSTDTQYF
TRBJ2-1	15	.	.	TRBV7-2	TGTGCCAGCAGCTTTACGTATAGCTCCTACAATGAGCAGTTCTTC	CASSFTYSSYNEQFF
TRBJ1-2	15	.	TRBD1	TRBV10-3	TGTGCCATCAGTGAGCCGGGACAGGGGGGACATGGCTACACCTTC	CAISEPGQGGHGYTF
TRBJ2-2	16	.	TRBD2	TRBV28	TGTGCCAGCAGTTTTCCTAGCGGGGGGGCTGGCGGGGAGCTGTTTTTT	CASSFPSGGAGGELFF
TRBJ1-4	17	.	.	TRBV30	TGTGCCTGGAGTGTACCTGGGACACCTTCCTCAAATGAAAAACTGTTTTTT	CAWSVPGTPSSNEKLFF
TRBJ2-3	16	.	TRBD1	TRBV18	TGTGCCAGCTCACCGGGACAGGGGTCGCACACAGATACGCAGTATTTT	CASSPGQGSHTDTQYF
TRBJ2-5	16	.	.	TRBV7-9	TGTGCCAGCAGCTTAGATGCCGCAGGGGAGGGAGAGACCCAGTACTTC	CASSLDAAGEGETQYF
TRBJ2-7	14	.	TRBD1	TRBV25-1	TGTGCCACCCAACGACAGGGTAGGGGGTACGAGCAGTACTTC	CATQRQGRGYEQYF
TRBJ1-1	11	.	.	TRBV29-1	TGCAGCGGTTCCAAAAACACTGAAGCTTTCTTT	CSGSKNTEAFF
TRBJ2-5	15	.	.	TRBV9	TGTGCCAGCAGCGTAGGACTCACGGTTGCGGAGACCCAGTACTTC	CASSVGLTVAETQYF
TRBJ1-4	15	.	TRBD1	TRBV2	TGTGCCAGCAGAGTACGGACAGGGGGAAGGGAAAAACTGTTTTTT	CASRVRTGGREKLFF
TRBJ1-2	16	few	.	TRBV11-2	TGTGCCAGCAGCTTAGGGGGGCAGGGGCGCGGCTATGGCTACACCTTC	CASSLGGQGRGYGYTF
TRBJ1-5	16	once	.	TRBV7-9	TGTGCCAGCAGTAAAGGGTGGGGGGATAGCAATCAGCCCCAGCATTTT	CASSKGWGDSNQPQHF
TRBJ1-2	13	.	TRBD1	TRBV28	TGTGCCAGCAGATCCGGGACAGCCCAGCCGACAGCCTTC	CASRSGTAQPTAF
TRBJ1-1	13	.	.	TRBV19	TGTGCCAGTAGTATGTCCAGCGACACTGAAGCTTTCTTT	CASSMSSDTEAFF
TRBJ2-1	15	.	TRBD1	TRBV6-1	TGTGCCAGCAGTGTACAGGGGGCGTCCTCCAATGAGCAGTTCTTC	CASSVQGASSNEQFF
TRBJ2-3	14	once	.	TRBV4-3	TGCGCCAGCAGCCAGGTACAGGTACCCCATACGCAGTATTTT	CASSQVQVPHTQYF
TRBJ1-3	16	.	TRBD1	TRBV11-2	TGTGCCAGCAGTCTCGCGCAGGGGGCACCTGGAAACACCATATATTTT	CASSLAQGAPGNTIYF
TRBJ2-7	12	.	.	TRBV5-4	TGTGCCAGCAGCTTGGGTACCTACGAGCAGTACTTC	CASSLGTYEQYF
TRBJ2-3	14	.	.	TRBV5-4	TGTGCCAGCAGCTTTGGGACACGCGGGGATACGCAGTATTTT	CASSFGTRGDTQYF
TRBJ2-3	15	.	TRBD1	TRBV19	TGTGCCAGTAGTATATGGGACAGACGCACAGATACGCAGTATTTT	CASSIWDRRTDTQYF
TRBJ1-2	14	.	.	TRBV7-9	TGTGCCAGCAGCTTCGGCGGGGGCGCCTATGGCTACACCTTC	CASSFGGGAYGYTF
TRBJ1-2	14	.	.	TRBV6-6	TGTGCCAGCAGTTACAGGGGATACGGCTATGGCTACACCTTC	CASSYRGYGYGYTF
TRBJ2-5	17	once	TRBD1	TRBV28	TGTGCCAGCAGTTTAGGGGGGACAGGGAGTAGGCAAGAGACCCAGTACTTC	CASSLGGTGSRQETQYF
TRBJ1-1	14	.	TRBD1	TRBV29-1	TGCAGCGTTGGGACAGGGGGGATGAGAACTGAAGCTTTCTTT	CSVGTGGMRTEAFF
TRBJ1-2	15	.	.	TRBV10-3	TGTGCCATCAGTGAGGGTCAGGCTACTAACTATGGCTACACCTTC	CAISEGQATNYGYTF
TRBJ2-1	14	.	.	TRBV7-2	TGTGCCAGCCGTGACCCGGGTGGGTACAATGAGCAGTTCTTC	CASRDPGGYNEQFF